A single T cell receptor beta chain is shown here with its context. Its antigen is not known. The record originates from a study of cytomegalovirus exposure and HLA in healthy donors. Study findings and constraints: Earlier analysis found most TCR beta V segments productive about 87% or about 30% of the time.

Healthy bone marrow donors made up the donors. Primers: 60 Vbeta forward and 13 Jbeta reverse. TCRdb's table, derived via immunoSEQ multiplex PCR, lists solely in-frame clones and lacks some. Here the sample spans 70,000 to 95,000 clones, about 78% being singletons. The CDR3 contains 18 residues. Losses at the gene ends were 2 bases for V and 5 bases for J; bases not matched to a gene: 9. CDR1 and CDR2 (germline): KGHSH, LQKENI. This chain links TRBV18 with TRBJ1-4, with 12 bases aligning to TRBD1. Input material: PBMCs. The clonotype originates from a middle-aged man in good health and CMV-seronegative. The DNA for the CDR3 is TGTGCCAGCTCACCAATGGGACAGGGGGCATCGGGAAATGAAAAACTGTTTTTT. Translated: CASSPMGQGASGNEKLFF.